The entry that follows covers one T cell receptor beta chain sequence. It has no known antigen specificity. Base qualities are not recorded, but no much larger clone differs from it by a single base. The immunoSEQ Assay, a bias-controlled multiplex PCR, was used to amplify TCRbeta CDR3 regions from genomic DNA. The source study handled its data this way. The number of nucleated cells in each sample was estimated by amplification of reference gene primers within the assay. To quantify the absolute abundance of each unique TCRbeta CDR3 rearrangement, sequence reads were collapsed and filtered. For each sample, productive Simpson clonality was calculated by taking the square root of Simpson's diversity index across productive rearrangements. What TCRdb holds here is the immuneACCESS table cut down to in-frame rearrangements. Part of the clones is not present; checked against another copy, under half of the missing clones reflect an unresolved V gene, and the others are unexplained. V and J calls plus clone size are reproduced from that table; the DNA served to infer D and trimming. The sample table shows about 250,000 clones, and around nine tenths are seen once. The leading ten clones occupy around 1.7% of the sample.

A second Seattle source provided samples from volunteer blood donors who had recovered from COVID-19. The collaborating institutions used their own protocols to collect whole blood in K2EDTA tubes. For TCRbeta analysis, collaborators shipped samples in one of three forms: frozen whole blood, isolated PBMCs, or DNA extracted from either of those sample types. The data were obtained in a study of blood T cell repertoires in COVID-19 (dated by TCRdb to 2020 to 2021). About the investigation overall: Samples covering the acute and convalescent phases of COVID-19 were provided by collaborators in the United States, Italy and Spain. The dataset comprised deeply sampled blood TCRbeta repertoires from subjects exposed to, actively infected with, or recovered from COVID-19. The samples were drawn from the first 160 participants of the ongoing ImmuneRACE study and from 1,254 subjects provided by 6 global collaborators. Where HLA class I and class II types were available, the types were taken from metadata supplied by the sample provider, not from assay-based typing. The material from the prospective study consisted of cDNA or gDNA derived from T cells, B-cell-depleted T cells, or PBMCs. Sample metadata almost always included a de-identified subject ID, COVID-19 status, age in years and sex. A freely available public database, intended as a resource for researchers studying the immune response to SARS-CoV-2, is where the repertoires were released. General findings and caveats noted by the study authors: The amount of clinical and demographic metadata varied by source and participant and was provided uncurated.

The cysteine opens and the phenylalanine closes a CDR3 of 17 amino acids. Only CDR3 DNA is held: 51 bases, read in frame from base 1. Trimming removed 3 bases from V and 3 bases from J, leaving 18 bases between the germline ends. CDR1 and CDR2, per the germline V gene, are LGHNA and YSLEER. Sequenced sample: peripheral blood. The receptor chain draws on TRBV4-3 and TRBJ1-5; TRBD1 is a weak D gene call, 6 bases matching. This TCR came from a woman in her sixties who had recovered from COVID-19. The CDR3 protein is CASSHAWGGADNQPQHF. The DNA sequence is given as TGCGCCAGCAGCCACGCCTGGGGGGGGGCGGACAATCAGCCCCAGCATTTT.